The clone carrying this T cell receptor beta chain has a count of ten or more. These data originate in a study of T cells after yellow fever vaccination. The CDR3 length is 15 residues. In germline, CDR1 is SGHRS, CDR2 YFSETQ. V dropped 6 bases and J dropped 4; count of bases not matched to a gene: 9. TCRdb redid the calling of the 5' RACE reads with MiXCR, one entry per CDR3 protein. The table includes fewer than 450,000 distinct CDR3 sequences, roughly 7.5% detected once. Specimen: PBMCs, collected roughly 47 days after the first yellow fever vaccination. The V and J genes are TRBV5-1 and TRBJ2-2, with 7 bases aligning to TRBD1. The receptor was isolated from a man younger than 35 who received the YFV17D yellow fever vaccine. CDR3 in amino acids: CASIAVPGGTGELFF. CDR3 coding DNA: TGCGCCAGCATCGCTGTCCCAGGGGGCACCGGGGAGCTGTTTTTT.